The rows below give T cell receptor beta chains drawn from one sample of a study of blood T cells in healthy people across ages. TCRdb re-derived calls from the 5' RACE reads in MiXCR, one entry per CDR3 protein. This sample has some 700,000 distinct CDR3 sequences, with about a fifth found just once. The sequencing sample was made of blood. The source is a man aged 65 to 85 in good health. Each CDR3 is given with its conserved first and last residue. The D gene is left open where the match is weak. Clone size is stated in some rows and not others, as once, few, many or a class when expanded.

j_call v_call d_call clone_size cdr3_nt cdr3_aa
TRBJ2-2 TRBV12-5 TRBD2 few TGTGCTAGTGGTCTGGGGACTAGCGGGAGAGCGGGCACCGGGGAGCTGTTTTTT CASGLGTSGRAGTGELFF
TRBJ1-1 TRBV20-1 NA NA TGCAGTGCCGGGGGGCCAGGCCTTGGCGCTGAAGCTTTCTTT CSAGGPGLGAEAFF
TRBJ1-1 TRBV12-5 NA NA TGTGCTAGTGCTAATTATGAAGCTTTCTTT CASANYEAFF
TRBJ1-6 TRBV12-3/TRBV12-4 NA NA TGTGCCAGCAGTTCCCTAAGTCTCCCCAATTCACCCCTCCACTTT CASSSLSLPNSPLHF
TRBJ2-5 TRBV12-3/TRBV12-4 NA few TGTGCCAGCAGTACAGCGAGTATTAGAGAGACCCAGTACTTC CASSTASIRETQYF
TRBJ2-7 TRBV15 NA NA TGTGCCACCAGCAACCAAGGTGGGGAGCAGTACTTC CATSNQGGEQYF
TRBJ1-6 TRBV5-1 NA many TGCGCCAGCAGCTTGGGGGACACGGTAAAACCCCTCCACTTT CASSLGDTVKPLHF
TRBJ1-2 TRBV12-3/TRBV12-4 NA few TGTGCCAGCAGTCCCCCCACAGTTTGGGGCTTCTATGGCTACACCTTC CASSPPTVWGFYGYTF
TRBJ1-1 TRBV12-3/TRBV12-4 NA NA TGTGCCAGCAGTCGGACAGTTATGAACACTGAAGCTTTCTTT CASSRTVMNTEAFF
TRBJ2-3 TRBV5-1 TRBD2 few TGCGCCAGCAGCTCGCCGGGACTAGCTTTACGCACAGATACGCAGTATTTT CASSSPGLALRTDTQYF
TRBJ2-2 TRBV6-5 TRBD1 NA TGTGCCAGCAGTTACATCGACAGGGCCCTAGGGGAGCTGTTTTTT CASSYIDRALGELFF
TRBJ2-3 TRBV12-3/TRBV12-4 TRBD2 NA TGTGCCAGCAGCCCCTGGGCTAGCGGGGGCACAGATACGCAGTATTTT CASSPWASGGTDTQYF
TRBJ1-4 TRBV3-1 TRBD1 NA TGTGCCAGCAGCCAACTGGACAGGGGCGGCACTAATGAAAAACTGTTTTTT CASSQLDRGGTNEKLFF
TRBJ2-3 TRBV20-1 TRBD2 NA TGCAGTGCTAGGCTCGGGGGGGCAAGCACAGATACGCAGTATTTT CSARLGGASTDTQYF
TRBJ2-5 TRBV7-2 TRBD2 NA TGTGCCAGCAGATTAGCCGGGACTAGCGGGAGTTCAGTAGAGACCCAGTACTTC CASRLAGTSGSSVETQYF
TRBJ1-5 TRBV18 NA NA TGTGCCAGCTCATCCTTGGACAGTAGCAATCAGCCCCAGCATTTT CASSSLDSSNQPQHF
TRBJ2-1 TRBV7-2 TRBD1 NA TGTGCCAGCACCCCGGGACAGACTTACAATGAGCAGTTCTTC CASTPGQTYNEQFF
TRBJ2-6 TRBV28 NA few TGTGCCACCCATCGGGGTGCTATGTGGTCTGGGGCCAACGTCCTGACTTTC CATHRGAMWSGANVLTF
TRBJ1-3 TRBV7-6 NA few TGTGCCAGCAGCTCCCAGGCGTCTGGCTCTGGAAACACCATATATTTT CASSSQASGSGNTIYF
TRBJ2-1 TRBV20-1 NA few TGCAGTGCGAAACGGGACCAATACAATGAGCAGTTCTTC CSAKRDQYNEQFF
TRBJ2-5 TRBV19 TRBD2 few TGTGCCAGTAGTACAACTAGCGGGGGCCCTCCCGTGACCCAGTACTTC CASSTTSGGPPVTQYF
TRBJ1-4 TRBV7-9 NA NA TGTGCCAGCAGCCCAAAGCCAAAGTATACGGGACTGATCAATGAAAAACTGTTTTTT CASSPKPKYTGLINEKLFF